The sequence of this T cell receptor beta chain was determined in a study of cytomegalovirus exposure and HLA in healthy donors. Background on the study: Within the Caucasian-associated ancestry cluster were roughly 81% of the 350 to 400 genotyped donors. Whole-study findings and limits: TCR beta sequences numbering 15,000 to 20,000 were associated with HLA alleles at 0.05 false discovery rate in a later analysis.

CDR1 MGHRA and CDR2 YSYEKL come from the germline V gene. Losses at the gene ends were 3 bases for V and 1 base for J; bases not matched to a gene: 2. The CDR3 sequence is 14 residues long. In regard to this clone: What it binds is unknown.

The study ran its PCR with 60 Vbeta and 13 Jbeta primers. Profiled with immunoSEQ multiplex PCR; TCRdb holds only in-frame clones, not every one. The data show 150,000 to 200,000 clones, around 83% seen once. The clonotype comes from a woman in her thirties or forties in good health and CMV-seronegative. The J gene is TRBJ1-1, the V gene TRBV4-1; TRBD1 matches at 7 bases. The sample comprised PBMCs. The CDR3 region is CASSHDRANTEAFF. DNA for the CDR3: TGCGCCAGCAGCCACGACAGGGCGAACACTGAAGCTTTCTTT.